This TCR beta chain was found in a study of T cell changes during pregnancy in multiple sclerosis. Repertoires were generated with immunoSEQ multiplex PCR, while TCRdb's copy carries only in-frame clones and drops some. Altogether around 77,000 clones are present, 90% to 95% being singletons, with the ten largest covering roughly 0.7%. Germline V gene lookup returns CDR1 MGHRA and CDR2 YSYEKL. CDR3 size: 18 residues. Trimming at V came to 5 bases and at J to 0 bases, leaving 8 bases not matched to a gene. The sequencing here drew on peripheral blood, taken in the third trimester of pregnancy. V gene TRBV4-1 combines with J gene TRBJ1-6; TRBD1 aligns across 9 bases. The source of this sequence is a female donor in good health, enrolled as a control in a pregnancy study. CDR3 region: CASSGPRDRDSYNSPLHF. Here the CDR3 DNA reads TGCGCCAGCAGCGGCCCCCGGGACAGGGACTCCTATAATTCACCCCTCCACTTT.